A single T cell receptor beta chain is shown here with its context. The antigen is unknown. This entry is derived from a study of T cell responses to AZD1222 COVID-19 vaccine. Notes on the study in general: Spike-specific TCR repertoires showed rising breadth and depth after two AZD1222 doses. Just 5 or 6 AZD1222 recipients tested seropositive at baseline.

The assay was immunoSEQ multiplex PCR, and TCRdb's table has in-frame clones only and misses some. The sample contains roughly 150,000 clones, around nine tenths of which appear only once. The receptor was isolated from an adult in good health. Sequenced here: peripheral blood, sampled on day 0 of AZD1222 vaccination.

The CDR3 loop is CASSPRAQGTLEKLFF. The CDR3 DNA is TGTGCCAGCAGCCCCCGCGCCCAGGGGACTTTGGAAAAACTGTTTTTT. The chain is built from TRBV4-2 and TRBJ1-4, with D possibly being TRBD1 (6 bases). The germline V gene has CDR1 LGHNA and CDR2 YNFKEQ. The CDR3 loop spans 16 amino acids. Between the trimmed V and J ends, which lost 4 bases and 8 bases, there was a span of 20 bases.